Sequencing of this T cell receptor beta chain was carried out in a study of CD8+CD57+ T cells in acquired aplastic anemia (dated by TCRdb to 2016 to 2019). Turning to the overall study: A mean of about 3.2 ug of DNA, ranging from about 0.19 to 27.4 ug, was extracted from sorted CD4+ and CD8+ cells. Mean read counts for healthy donor samples were roughly 10 million for CD4+ cells and 11.0 million for CD8+ cells. What the work shows at the level of the full study, not this receptor alone: About 30 CD8+ CDR3 sequences were found in both patients and controls but appeared to be highly expressed in patients and within the immunodominant clones of the patients. CD8+ Simpson's diversity did not differ significantly between patients and healthy controls (P=0.060).

By how much of the sample it makes up, this clonotype is medium-sized (0.01 to 0.1%). Its antigen is unknown. Base qualities are missing; no much larger clone stands one base away. The germline V gene (reference sequence) sets CDR1 to SSHAT and CDR2 to FNYEAQ. Unmatched junction bases come to 1, with V trimmed by 3 bases and J by 5 bases. The CDR3 measures 13 amino acids from cysteine to phenylalanine. Left in the record is the CDR3 DNA by itself, 39 bases read in frame from the first base. Profiling of TCR beta VDJ combinations and CDR3 sequences used genomic DNA as the template. TCR repertoire sequencing was run on an Illumina HiSeq 2000. On the study's bioinformatics: Repertoire assessment relied on Simpson's diversity index, CDR3 size and DJ length profiles, and TRBV/TRBJ rearrangement plots. Whichever DNA sequence was most abundant in the deep sequencing data was defined as the immunodominant clone. CDR3 amino acid sequences were checked for sharing between subjects and were compared against published repertoires and the VDJdb database. Clones were called with MiXCR by TCRdb after fastp trimmed the public reads at Q25, and only in-frame beta chains were retained. When rows share a CDR3 protein, they turn into one entry using the most common DNA and genes. The V and J calls and clone size come from TCRdb's table, not from the authors' own analysis. Within this sample are roughly 130,000 distinct CDR3 sequences, with 48% of them counted one time only. Clones ranked in the top ten supply 2.5% of the sample.

TCR repertoires of sorted CD4+ and CD8+ blood T cells from severe aplastic anemia patients and healthy subjects were deep-sequenced in the study. Ficoll-Paque density gradient centrifugation was used to isolate peripheral blood mononuclear cells. Before DNA extraction, CD4+ and CD8+ T cells were sorted by FACS or by magnetic beads. This clonotype was obtained from a human donor in good health, serving as a control. Sequencing was done on a sample of sorted CD4+, CD8+, or CD8+CD57+ T cells (not recorded which) from PBMCs. The chain employs TRBV7-7 and TRBJ2-1; a stretch of 7 junction bases matches TRBD2. Here the CDR3 is given as CASSLTSNNEQFF. The bases read TGTGCCAGCAGCTTGACTAGCAACAATGAGCAGTTCTTC.